One and the same sample provided the 27 T cell receptor beta chains below, sequenced in a study of blood T cell repertoires in COVID-19. Libraries were prepared by immunoSEQ multiplex PCR; TCRdb keeps only in-frame clonotypes and omits some of them. The repertoire holds a few hundred thousand clones, with roughly nine tenths as singletons. Input material: PBMCs or T cells enriched from blood (not recorded which). The source of these receptors is a woman aged 25 to 45 who had recovered from COVID-19.

The chain employs TRBV19 and TRBJ1-4, with D unresolved. Germline CDR1 reads LNHDA; CDR2 reads SQIVND (reference sequence). This CDR3 has 15 residues. The V end lost 3 bases, the J end lost 10 bases, and 18 bases lay between the germline ends. The CDR3 protein is CASSISGIGLLKLFF. CDR3 DNA sequence: TGTGCCAGTAGTATTTCCGGAATCGGGTTATTAAAACTGTTTTTT.

The chain has TRBV20-1 and TRBJ2-5; tentative D call: TRBD2 (5 bases). The ends were cut back, 3 bases at V and 5 bases at J, with 7 bases in the middle. CDR3 length: 11 residues. CDR1 and CDR2 (germline): DFQATT, SNEGSKA (reference sequence). CDR3 sequence (DNA): TGCAGTGCTAGGTCGGGGGAGACCCAGTACTTC. It yields the protein CSARSGETQYF.

Concerning this clone itself: One end of the junction is discordant with germline, which a read error may explain. This chain joins TRBV12-3 or TRBV12-4 and TRBJ1-6; TRBD1 might be the D (5 bases). The CDR3 totals 12 residues. In DNA form, the CDR3 reads TGTGCCAGCAGTTTACAGGGTTCCAGCCCAAACTTT. As protein: CASSLQGSSPNF.

This clone showed up just once. The chain combines TRBV18 with TRBJ2-7; TRBD1 matches at 9 bases. Unmatched junction bases numbered 10, after V lost 5 bases and J lost 5 bases. Germline CDR1 is KGHSH and CDR2 is LQKENI. The CDR3 extends over 15 amino acids. Here the CDR3 reads CASSSSTGGGNEQYF. The CDR3 nucleotides read TGTGCCAGCTCATCCTCGACAGGGGGTGGCAACGAGCAGTACTTC. The entire variable domain, with the rest obtained from reference TRBV18 and TRBJ2-7, is as follows: NAGVMQNPRHLVRRRGQEARLRCSPMKGHSHVYWYRQLPEEGLKFMVYLQKENIIDESGMPKERFSAEFPKEGPSILRIQQVVRGDSAAYFCASSSSTGGGNEQYFGPGTRLTVT.

The V call is TRBV27, the J call TRBJ1-2, with D perhaps matching TRBD1 (5 bases). CDR3 length: 13 amino acids. Germline CDR1 and CDR2: MNHEY and SMNVEV (reference sequence). Trimming left V 3 bases short and J 6 bases short, with 11 bases between. For the CDR3, the DNA is TGTGCCAGCAGTTTCAGGGATAGGGATGGCTACACCTTC. This gives the protein CASSFRDRDGYTF.

The CDR3 sequence is CASMPLDRFYGYTF. The CDR3 DNA reads TGTGCCAGCATGCCCCTGGACAGATTCTATGGCTACACCTTC. V is TRBV27 and J is TRBJ1-2; possible D gene TRBD1, 6 bases. Trimming took 7 bases from V and 4 from J, leaving 16 bases between them. Germline V CDR1 and CDR2: MNHEY, SMNVEV (reference sequence). There are 14 residues in the CDR3.

Here the CDR3 DNA reads TGTGCCAGCAGCTTGGGGACTAGCGTCACCGGGGAGCTGTTTTTT. Encoded protein: CASSLGTSVTGELFF. This sequence joins TRBV7-9 and TRBJ2-2, with 10 bases matching TRBD2. The germline V gene encodes CDR1 SEHNR and CDR2 FQNEAQ (reference sequence). The CDR3 is 15 amino acids. The V gene end was trimmed by 3 bases and the J gene end by 4 bases; junction bases not matched to a gene: 2.

This clone was detected only a few times. The rearrangement joins TRBV27 to TRBJ1-2; no reliable D call. Germline V CDR1 and CDR2: MNHEY, SMNVEV (reference sequence). V was trimmed by 1 base and J by 4 bases, leaving 10 bases between them. The CDR3 loop spans 14 amino acids. The CDR3 region is CASSLFPGGYGYTF. The CDR3 bases are TGTGCCAGCAGTTTATTTCCGGGTGGCTATGGCTACACCTTC.

The J gene is TRBJ1-6, the V gene TRBV7-8; the match to TRBD1 covers 11 bases. The germline gives CDR1 SGHVS, CDR2 FQNEAQ. This CDR3 contains 18 residues. The junction had 10 bases not matched to a gene; V was cut back by 3 bases and J by 6 bases. The CDR3 spells CASSFLGRTGGSNSPLHF. CDR3 DNA: TGTGCCAGCAGCTTTTTGGGACGGACAGGGGGCTCTAATTCACCCCTCCACTTT. The full variable domain, in which reference TRBV7-8 and TRBJ1-6 provide the parts outside the CDR3, is GAGVSQSPRYKVAKRGQDVALRCDPISGHVSLFWYQQALGQGPEFLTYFQNEAQLDKSGLPSDRFFAERPEGSVSTLKIQRTQQEDSAVYLCASSFLGRTGGSNSPLHFGNGTRLTVT.

The table lists this clone with a count of one. The chain combines TRBV5-4 with TRBJ1-2; 8 nucleotides align to TRBD1. The CDR3 loop spans 13 amino acids. CDR1 SGHNT and CDR2 YYREEE come from the germline V gene (reference sequence). J was trimmed by 1 base and V by 6 bases; bases with no gene match: 2. The CDR3 loop is CASMDRVNYGYTF. The CDR3 nucleotides are TGTGCCAGCATGGACAGGGTTAACTATGGCTACACCTTC.

About this clone itself: Other DNA variants within this sample encode the same CDR3. The chain recombines TRBV11-2 with TRBJ1-5, with no clear D. The V end lost 0 bases, the J end lost 4 bases, and 4 bases lay between the germline ends. The CDR3 sequence is 13 residues long. Germline V CDR1 and CDR2: SGHAT, FQNNGV. The DNA of the CDR3 is TGTGCCAGCAGCTTAGACAGGAATCAGCCCCAGCATTTT. This codes for CASSLDRNQPQHF.

This clone was seen just once. J is TRBJ2-7 and V is TRBV28; TRBD1 might be the D (6 bases). Between the trimmed V and J ends, which lost 6 bases and 4 bases, there was a span of 16 bases. Germline-derived CDR1 and CDR2 are MDHEN and SYDVKM. There are 14 residues in the CDR3. DNA for the CDR3: TGTGCCAGCAGCCTGACGGCAGGGGCATACGAGCAGTACTTC. This encodes CASSLTAGAYEQYF.

The genes are TRBV3-1 (or the pseudogene TRBV3-2) and TRBJ2-7, with TRBD1 matching over 9 bases. The CDR3 has 15 amino acids. With V trimmed by 4 bases and J by 3 bases, 7 bases remained unmatched. Germline lookup yields CDR1 LGHDT and CDR2 YNNKEL (reference sequence). The CDR3 region has the DNA TGTGCCAGCAGCCTCCGGGACAGGGACATCTACGAGCAGTACTTC. Its translation is CASSLRDRDIYEQYF.

DNA of the CDR3: TGCGCCAGCAGCCAAGGACTTGCGGGATACGAAATCAATCAGCCCCAGCATTTT. Its translation is CASSQGLAGYEINQPQHF. The V call is TRBV4-1, the J call TRBJ1-5; no clear D. The ends were cut back, 1 base at V and 3 bases at J, with 19 bases in the middle. Per germline, CDR1 MGHRA and CDR2 YSYEKL. The CDR3 runs 18 residues.

The chain has TRBV11-2 and TRBJ2-1; D may be TRBD2 (7 bases). Germline CDR1 reads SGHAT; CDR2 reads FQNNGV. This CDR3 has 15 residues. Trimming cost V 3 bases and J 7 bases, with 16 bases left between them. CDR3 loop: CASSFKTGGHNEQFF. The CDR3 DNA reads as TGTGCCAGCAGCTTTAAGACGGGGGGCCATAATGAGCAGTTCTTC.

Concerning this clone itself: This sample also contains other DNA sequences that code for the same CDR3. The J gene is TRBJ2-1, the V gene TRBV5-1, with 10 bases lining up with TRBD2. Germline CDR1 SGHRS, CDR2 YFSETQ. The CDR3 has 16 residues. Trimming at V came to 0 bases and at J to 1 base, leaving 1 base not matched to a gene. CDR3 region: CASSLGLAGSYNEQFF. The CDR3 coding sequence is TGCGCCAGCAGCTTGGGACTAGCGGGTTCCTACAATGAGCAGTTCTTC.

This sequence joins TRBV29-1 and TRBJ2-1, with D tentatively TRBD1 (6 bases). The germline CDR1 and CDR2 sequences are SQVTM and ANQGSEA. The CDR3 runs to 12 residues. The CDR3 region is CSGRGYYNEQFF. The CDR3 nucleotides are TGCTCTGGTAGGGGGTACTACAATGAGCAGTTCTTC.

The chain links TRBV27 to TRBJ1-1, with TRBD1 as a possible D gene (5 bases). The CDR3 consists of 13 residues. Germline CDR1 and CDR2: MNHEY and SMNVEV (reference sequence). V lost 7 bases and J lost 4, with 13 bases in between. As DNA, the CDR3 is TGTGCCAGCACGAAGGCGGGGGGCACTGAAGCTTTCTTT. Its translation is CASTKAGGTEAFF.

The rearrangement joins TRBV5-1 to TRBJ2-5; 14 bases line up with TRBD2. The germline V gene has CDR1 SGHRS and CDR2 YFSETQ. Trimming at V came to 4 bases and at J to 5 bases, leaving 7 bases not matched to a gene. The CDR3 has 16 amino acids. The DNA for the CDR3 is TGCGCCAGCAGCACGGGGACTAGCGGGAGACTGGAGACCCAGTACTTC. This codes for CASSTGTSGRLETQYF.

The rearrangement links TRBV6-4 to TRBJ1-2, with a possible D match to TRBD1 (5 bases). This CDR3 is built from 15 residues. V shed 3 bases and J shed 7 bases, with 18 bases lying between them. Germline V gene lookup returns CDR1 MRHNA and CDR2 SNTAGT. The CDR3 loop reads CASSEKWQDISGYTF. CDR3 nucleotide sequence: TGTGCCAGCAGTGAAAAATGGCAGGACATTTCTGGCTACACCTTC.

The V call is TRBV7-9, the J call TRBJ2-3; TRBD2 matches 12 bases. V lost 4 bases and J lost 1; bases outside the gene matches: 3. Germline values: CDR1 SEHNR, CDR2 FQNEAQ (reference sequence). The CDR3 length is 16 residues. This chain's CDR3 is CASSSWTSGGTDTQYF. The DNA of the CDR3 is TGTGCCAGCAGCTCCTGGACTAGCGGGGGCACAGATACGCAGTATTTT.

The chain combines TRBV28 with TRBJ2-7, with 11 bases aligning to TRBD2. The germline V gene has CDR1 MDHEN and CDR2 SYDVKM. The CDR3 is 14 amino acids. The V segment lost 5 bases and the J segment 2 bases; nucleotides outside the gene matches: 2. CDR3 region: CASSVSGRAYEQYF. For the CDR3, the DNA is TGTGCCAGCAGTGTTAGCGGGAGGGCCTACGAGCAGTACTTC.

The chain combines TRBV15 with TRBJ1-5, with 7 bases matching TRBD1. The germline V gene encodes CDR1 LNHNV and CDR2 YYDKDF (reference sequence). The CDR3 has 13 residues. The ends lost 7 bases at V and 3 bases at J; junction bases unmatched: 3. The CDR3 nucleotides read TGTGCCACCAATGACAGGGTCAATCAGCCCCAGCATTTT. Translated, it gives CATNDRVNQPQHF. Full variable domain (remainder filled in from reference TRBV15 and TRBJ1-5): DAMVIQNPRYQVTQFGKPVTLSCSQTLNHNVMYWYQQKSSQAPKLLFHYYDKDFNNEADTPDNFQSRRPNTSFCFLDIRSPGLGDTAMYLCATNDRVNQPQHFGDGTRLSIL.

The rearrangement links TRBV13 to TRBJ2-1, with 11 bases matching TRBD2. The germline V gene has CDR1 PRHDT and CDR2 FYEKMQ (reference sequence). J was trimmed by 6 bases and V by 5 bases; bases with no gene match: 12. The CDR3 extends over 17 amino acids. As DNA, the CDR3 is TGTGCCAGCAGCCAAGACCCCGGGACTAGCGGACTCAATGAGCAGTTCTTC. Translating gives CASSQDPGTSGLNEQFF. The full variable domain, with the rest looked up from reference TRBV13 and TRBJ2-1, is AAGVIQSPRHLIKEKRETATLKCYPIPRHDTVYWYQQGPGQDPQFLISFYEKMQSDKGSIPDRFSAQQFSDYHSELNMSSLELGDSALYFCASSQDPGTSGLNEQFFGPGTRLTVL.

The chain employs TRBV6-6 and TRBJ1-4; weak D call: TRBD1 (6 bases). The CDR3 is 15 residues long. V shed 5 bases and J shed 2 bases, with 12 bases lying between them. Germline loops: CDR1 MNHNY, CDR2 SVGAGI (reference sequence). CDR3 in amino acids: CASSQGMVTNEKLFF. DNA of the CDR3: TGTGCCAGCAGTCAGGGGATGGTCACTAATGAAAAACTGTTTTTT.

The chain combines TRBV6-2 or TRBV6-3 with TRBJ2-3; 7 bases are shared with TRBD1. CDR3 length: 16 residues. Germline V gives CDR1 MNHEY, CDR2 SVGEGT. The V segment lost 2 bases and the J segment 3 bases; nucleotides outside the gene matches: 8. CDR3 residues: CASSYGGQEVTDTQYF. The CDR3 DNA is TGTGCCAGCAGTTACGGCGGACAGGAGGTGACAGATACGCAGTATTTT.

V gene TRBV3-1 (or the pseudogene TRBV3-2) combines with J gene TRBJ2-3; possibly TRBD2 for D (6 bases). The CDR3 loop spans 14 amino acids. Germline V CDR1 and CDR2: LGHDT, YNNKEL (reference sequence). V gave up 0 bases and J gave up 5 bases, with 9 bases separating them. The CDR3 sequence is CASSQDSGLDTQYF. Written as DNA, the CDR3 is TGTGCCAGCAGCCAAGATAGCGGCTTAGATACGCAGTATTTT.